The present entry profiles one T cell receptor (beta chain) with its context. The antigen remains undetermined. The sample originates from a study of CD8+CD57+ T cells in acquired aplastic anemia. Looking at the study overall: Sorted CD4+ and CD8+ cells gave a mean 3.2 ug DNA, range about 0.17 to 27.4 ug. Findings and caveats of the study: The same twenty-nine CD8+ CDR3 sequences occurred in patients and in controls.

The germline V and J ends were trimmed by 5 bases and 1 base, with 11 bases remaining between them. Germline V CDR1 and CDR2: SEHNR, FQNEAQ (reference sequence). This CDR3 has 15 residues. Genomic DNA, serving as template, underwent TCR beta VDJ and CDR3 profiling. Using its own MiXCR run on the reads, TCRdb lists one record per CDR3 protein. The data hold 150,000 to 200,000 distinct CDR3 sequences, with 47% observed a single time. The authors sequenced patients whose flow cytometry had shown CD8+CD57+ cell expansion. Therapy had not been given to patients before blood sampling. The chain combines TRBV7-9 with TRBJ2-2, with D possibly TRBD2 on 6 matching bases. What was sequenced was sorted CD4+, CD8+, or CD8+CD57+ T cells (not recorded which) from PBMCs. The clonotype originates from a human donor with aplastic anemia. The CDR3 region is CASSISGMNTGELFF. The CDR3 DNA follows: TGTGCCAGCAGCATTAGCGGAATGAACACCGGGGAGCTGTTTTTT.